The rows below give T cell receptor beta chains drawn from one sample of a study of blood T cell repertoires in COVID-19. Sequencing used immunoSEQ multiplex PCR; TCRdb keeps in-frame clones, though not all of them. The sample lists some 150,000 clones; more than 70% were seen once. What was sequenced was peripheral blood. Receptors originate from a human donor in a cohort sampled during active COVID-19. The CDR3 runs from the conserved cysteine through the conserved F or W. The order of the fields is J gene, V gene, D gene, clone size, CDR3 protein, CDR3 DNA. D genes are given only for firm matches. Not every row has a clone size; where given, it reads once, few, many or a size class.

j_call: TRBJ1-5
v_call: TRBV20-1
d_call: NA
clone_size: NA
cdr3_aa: CSASPDTNQPQHF
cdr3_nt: TGCAGTGCTAGTCCGGACACAAATCAGCCCCAGCATTTT

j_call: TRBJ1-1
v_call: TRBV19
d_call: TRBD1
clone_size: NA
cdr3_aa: CASSMGQLNTEAFF
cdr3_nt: TGTGCCAGTAGTATGGGACAGCTGAACACTGAAGCTTTCTTT

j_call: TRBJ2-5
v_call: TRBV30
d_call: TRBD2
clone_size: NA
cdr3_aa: CAWGRLAGGETQYF
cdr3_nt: TGTGCCTGGGGCCGACTAGCGGGAGGAGAGACCCAGTACTTC

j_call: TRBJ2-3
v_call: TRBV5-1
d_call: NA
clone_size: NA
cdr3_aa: CASSLRTGNTDTQYF
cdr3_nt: TGCGCCAGCAGCTTGAGGACTGGGAACACAGATACGCAGTATTTT

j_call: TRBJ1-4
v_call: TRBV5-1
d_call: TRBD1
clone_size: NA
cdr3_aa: CASSFVGGQGPAATNEKLFF
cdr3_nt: TGCGCCAGCAGCTTCGTCGGGGGACAGGGGCCCGCGGCAACTAATGAAAAACTGTTTTTT

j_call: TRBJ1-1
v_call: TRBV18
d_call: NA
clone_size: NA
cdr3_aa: CASSPDRRNTEAFF
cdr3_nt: TGTGCCAGCTCACCGGACAGAAGAAACACTGAAGCTTTCTTT

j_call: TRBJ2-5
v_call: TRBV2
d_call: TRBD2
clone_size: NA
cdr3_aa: CASRQRGAPQETQYF
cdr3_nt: TGTGCCAGCAGACAGCGGGGGGCTCCCCAAGAGACCCAGTACTTC

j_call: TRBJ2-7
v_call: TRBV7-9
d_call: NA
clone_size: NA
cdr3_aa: CASSFNHEQYF
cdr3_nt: TGTGCCAGCAGCTTCAATCACGAGCAGTACTTC

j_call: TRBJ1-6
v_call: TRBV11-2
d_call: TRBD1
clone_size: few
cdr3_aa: CASRDWTGGFSSYNSPLHF
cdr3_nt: TGTGCCAGCAGAGATTGGACAGGGGGCTTCAGCTCCTATAATTCACCCCTCCACTTT

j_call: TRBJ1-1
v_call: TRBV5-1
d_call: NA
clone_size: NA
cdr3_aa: CASSPGTLDTEAFF
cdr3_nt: TGCGCCAGCAGCCCGGGGACATTGGACACTGAAGCTTTCTTT

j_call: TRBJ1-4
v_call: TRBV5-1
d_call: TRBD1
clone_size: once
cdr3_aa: CASSGTGGTQEKLFF
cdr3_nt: TGCGCCAGCAGCGGGACAGGGGGCACTCAGGAAAAACTGTTTTTT

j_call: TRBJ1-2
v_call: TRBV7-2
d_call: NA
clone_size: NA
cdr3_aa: CASSLSDSTFYGYTF
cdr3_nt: TGTGCCAGCAGCTTATCGGACAGTACCTTCTATGGCTACACCTTC

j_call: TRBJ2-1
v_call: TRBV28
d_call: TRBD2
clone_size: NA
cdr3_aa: CASSFRAGGTYNEQFF
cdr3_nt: TGTGCCAGCAGTTTTCGAGCGGGGGGTACCTACAATGAGCAGTTCTTC

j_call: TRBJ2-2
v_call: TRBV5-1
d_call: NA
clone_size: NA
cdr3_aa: CASSSQGDTGELFF
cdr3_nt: TGCGCCAGCAGCTCCCAGGGCGACACCGGGGAGCTGTTTTTT

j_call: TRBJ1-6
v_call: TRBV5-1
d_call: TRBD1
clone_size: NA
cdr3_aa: CASSQPGQGNSPLHF
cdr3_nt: TGCGCCAGCAGCCAGCCGGGACAGGGAAATTCACCCCTCCACTTT

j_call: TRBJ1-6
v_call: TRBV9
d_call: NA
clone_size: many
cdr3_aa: CASSVAQGNSPLHF
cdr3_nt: TGTGCCAGCAGCGTAGCCCAGGGGAATTCACCCCTCCACTTT

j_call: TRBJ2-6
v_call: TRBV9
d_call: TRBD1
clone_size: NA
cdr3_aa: CASSVDRGPGANVLTF
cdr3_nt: TGTGCCAGCAGCGTTGACAGGGGGCCTGGGGCCAACGTCCTGACTTTC

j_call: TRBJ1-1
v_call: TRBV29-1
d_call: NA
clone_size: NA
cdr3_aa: CSVTEGGTDTEAFF
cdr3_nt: TGCAGCGTGACGGAGGGGGGGACGGACACTGAAGCTTTCTTT

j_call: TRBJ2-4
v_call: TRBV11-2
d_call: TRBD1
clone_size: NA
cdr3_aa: CASSSKTGTGIAKNIQYF
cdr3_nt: TGTGCCAGCAGCTCCAAAACCGGGACAGGGATAGCCAAAAACATTCAGTACTTC

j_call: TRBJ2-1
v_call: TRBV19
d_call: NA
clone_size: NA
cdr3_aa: CASSIEGQDYNEQFF
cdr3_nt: TGTGCCAGTAGTATTGAAGGTCAGGACTACAATGAGCAGTTCTTC

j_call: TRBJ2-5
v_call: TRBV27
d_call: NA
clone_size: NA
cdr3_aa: CASRPGGRAYQETQYF
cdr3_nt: TGTGCCAGCAGGCCCGGAGGGCGGGCGTACCAAGAGACCCAGTACTTC

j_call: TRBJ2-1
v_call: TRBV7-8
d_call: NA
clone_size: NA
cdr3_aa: CASSPLAYEQFF
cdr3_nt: TGTGCCAGCAGCCCCCTAGCGTATGAGCAGTTCTTC

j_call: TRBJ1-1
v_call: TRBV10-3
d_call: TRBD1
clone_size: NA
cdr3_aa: CAIRTGMNTEAFF
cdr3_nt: TGTGCCATCAGGACAGGGATGAACACTGAAGCTTTCTTT

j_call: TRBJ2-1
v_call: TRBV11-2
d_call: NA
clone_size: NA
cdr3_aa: CASSLRFLGGGYEQFF
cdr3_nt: TGTGCCAGCAGCCTGCGGTTCCTAGGGGGTGGCTATGAGCAGTTCTTC

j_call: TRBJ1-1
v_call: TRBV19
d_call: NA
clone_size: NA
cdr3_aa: CASSYGGGRGDTEAFF
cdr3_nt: TGTGCCAGTAGTTATGGGGGCGGAAGAGGGGACACTGAAGCTTTCTTT

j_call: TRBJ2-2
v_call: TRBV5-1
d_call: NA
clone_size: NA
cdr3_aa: CASTLGADTGELFF
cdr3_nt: TGCGCCAGCACCTTGGGGGCTGACACCGGGGAGCTGTTTTTT

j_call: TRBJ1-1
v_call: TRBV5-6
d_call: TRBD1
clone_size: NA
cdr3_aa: CASSGQGGNTEAFF
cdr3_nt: TGTGCCAGCAGCGGACAGGGGGGGAACACTGAAGCTTTCTTT

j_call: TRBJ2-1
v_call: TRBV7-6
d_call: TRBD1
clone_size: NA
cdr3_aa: CASSLTGQGANEQFF
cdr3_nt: TGTGCCAGCAGCTTAACGGGACAGGGGGCAAATGAGCAGTTCTTC

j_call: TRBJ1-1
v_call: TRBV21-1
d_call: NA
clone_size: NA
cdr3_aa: CASSRDDWGGAFF
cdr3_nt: TGTGCCAGCAGCAGAGATGACTGGGGGGGAGCTTTCTTT

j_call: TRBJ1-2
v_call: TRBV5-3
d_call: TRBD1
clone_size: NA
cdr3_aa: CARSDDRRTGYSNIEIYGYTF
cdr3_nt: TGTGCCAGAAGCGACGACCGCAGGACAGGGTATTCCAATATAGAAATTTATGGCTACACCTTC

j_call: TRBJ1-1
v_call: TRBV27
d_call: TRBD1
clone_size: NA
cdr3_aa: CASSLGSGDRASFF
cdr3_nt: TGTGCCAGCAGTTTAGGGAGTGGGGACAGGGCATCTTTCTTT

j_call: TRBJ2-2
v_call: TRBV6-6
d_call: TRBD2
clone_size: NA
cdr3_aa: CASGGGAYTGELFF
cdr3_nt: TGTGCCAGCGGCGGGGGGGCCTACACCGGGGAGCTGTTTTTT

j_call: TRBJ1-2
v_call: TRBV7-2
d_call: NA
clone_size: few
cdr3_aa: CASSLQGFNYGYTF
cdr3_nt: TGTGCCAGCAGCTTGCAGGGTTTCAACTATGGCTACACCTTC

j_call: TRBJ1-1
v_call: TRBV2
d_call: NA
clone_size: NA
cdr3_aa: CASSAVGDEAFF
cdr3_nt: TGTGCCAGCAGTGCCGTCGGGGATGAAGCTTTCTTT

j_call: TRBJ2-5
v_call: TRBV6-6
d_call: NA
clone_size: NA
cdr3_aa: CASSPPGDGETQYF
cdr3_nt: TGTGCCAGCAGCCCACCAGGGGACGGAGAGACCCAGTACTTC

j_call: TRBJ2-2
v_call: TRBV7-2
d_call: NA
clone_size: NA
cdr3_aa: CASSLAGTTPGELFF
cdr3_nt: TGTGCCAGCAGCTTGGCAGGGACAACACCCGGGGAGCTGTTTTTT

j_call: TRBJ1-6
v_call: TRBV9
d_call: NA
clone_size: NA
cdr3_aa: CASSVAPLGGGSYNSPLHF
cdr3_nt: TGTGCCAGCAGCGTAGCCCCCTTGGGTGGAGGCTCCTATAATTCACCCCTCCACTTT

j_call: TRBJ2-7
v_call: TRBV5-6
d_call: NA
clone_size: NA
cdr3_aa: CASSFIGQLYEQYF
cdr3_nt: TGTGCCAGCAGCTTCATAGGACAACTCTACGAGCAGTACTTC

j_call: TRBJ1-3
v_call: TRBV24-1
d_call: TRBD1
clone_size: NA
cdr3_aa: CATSDRTGTGNTIYF
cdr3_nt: TGTGCCACCAGTGATCGGACAGGGACTGGAAACACCATATATTTT

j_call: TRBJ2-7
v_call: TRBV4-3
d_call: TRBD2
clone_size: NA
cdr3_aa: CASSPQRGGSYEQYF
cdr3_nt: TGCGCCAGCAGCCCTCAGCGGGGTGGTTCCTACGAGCAGTACTTC